These 26 T cell receptor beta chains came from one sample sequenced in a study of early T cells in non-severe SARS-CoV-2 infection. TCRdb used MiXCR to reprocess the 5' RACE reads, holding one entry per CDR3 protein. This sample carries roughly 60,000 distinct CDR3 sequences, under 10% of them seen once, and the ten largest clones take 3% to 4%. The sample was whole blood. These receptors all stem from an adult who was a healthcare worker with PCR-confirmed SARS-CoV-2 infection or an uninfected control (not recorded which).

This clonotype appeared many times. This chain joins TRBV12-3 or TRBV12-4 and TRBJ1-1; D remains ambiguous. There are 14 residues in the CDR3. Trimming took 3 bases from V and 3 from J, leaving 11 bases between them. The CDR3 here is CASSFVGRDTEAFF. CDR3 DNA: TGTGCCAGCAGTTTCGTTGGTAGGGACACTGAAGCTTTCTTT.

The CDR3 DNA is TGTGCCAGCACCTACGCAGGGGGCTTGACCAAAAACATTCAGTACTTC. As protein: CASTYAGGLTKNIQYF. This chain uses TRBV7-2 with TRBJ2-4, with 8 bases matching TRBD1. The length of the CDR3 is 16 residues. Germline V gene lookup returns CDR1 SGHTA and CDR2 FQGNSA. V lost 7 bases and J lost 2; bases outside the gene matches: 10.

This clonotype was detected a few times. The chain uses TRBV5-1 and TRBJ2-1, with D unclear. Germline V CDR1 and CDR2: SGHRS, YFSETQ. Trimming left V 4 bases short and J 6 bases short, with 14 bases between. The CDR3 has 14 amino acids. The CDR3 region is CASSQLPEVNEQFF. CDR3 DNA: TGCGCCAGCAGCCAACTACCCGAGGTCAATGAGCAGTTCTTC.

The chain joins TRBV12-3 or TRBV12-4 to TRBJ2-2; 7 bases are shared with TRBD1. Trimming cost V 5 bases and J 3 bases; bases outside gene matches: 9. The CDR3 runs 16 residues. The CDR3 DNA is TGTGCCAGCAGTCCTACAGGGGCTCTCGACACCGGGGAGCTGTTTTTT. As protein: CASSPTGALDTGELFF.

The V and J genes are TRBV5-4 and TRBJ1-5; 8 bases line up with TRBD1. There are 14 residues in the CDR3. Germline trimming cut 0 bases from V and 6 bases from J; bases unmatched to any gene: 2. Per germline, CDR1 SGHNT and CDR2 YYREEE (reference sequence). CDR3 coding DNA: TGTGCCAGCAGCTTGGACAGGGGGGCTCAGCCCCAGCATTTT. Residues: CASSLDRGAQPQHF. Complete variable domain (other parts from reference TRBV5-4 and TRBJ1-5): ETGVTQSPTHLIKTRGQQVTLRCSSQSGHNTVSWYQQALGQGPQFIFQYYREEENGRGNFPPRFSGLQFPNYSSELNVNALELDDSALYLCASSLDRGAQPQHFGDGTRLSIL.

This clonotype has a count of ten or more. The V call is TRBV12-3 or TRBV12-4, the J call TRBJ1-2; tentative D call: TRBD1 (6 bases). V was cut by 1 base and J by 2 bases, with 11 bases left in between. CDR3 size: 15 residues. CDR3 bases: TGTGCCAGCAGTTTAGTCGTACAGGGAAACTATGGCTACACCTTC. Protein: CASSLVVQGNYGYTF.

The chain uses TRBV27 and TRBJ2-1; tentatively, D is TRBD1 or TRBD2 (5 bases each). The germline V gene has CDR1 MNHEY and CDR2 SMNVEV (reference sequence). V dropped 9 bases and J dropped 4 bases, with 10 bases sitting between them. This CDR3 contains 12 residues. Here the CDR3 DNA reads TGTGCCAGACGGGGCTCATACAATGAGCAGTTCTTC. It translates to CARRGSYNEQFF.

This clonotype was recorded at least ten times. V is TRBV24-1 and J is TRBJ1-1; no reliable D call. Germline V lookup: CDR1 KGHDR, CDR2 SFDVKD. CDR3 length equals 12 residues. V lost 3 bases and J 2 bases, leaving 3 bases between the germline ends. The CDR3 sequence: CATSDKNTEAFF. DNA for the CDR3: TGTGCCACCAGTGATAAAAACACTGAAGCTTTCTTT.

This rearrangement joins TRBV28 to TRBJ2-1; 11 bases are a match to TRBD2. After removal of 5 bases from V and 7 bases from J, the junction contained 13 bases not matched to a gene. Per the germline V gene, CDR1 is MDHEN and CDR2 is SYDVKM. CDR3 length: 17 amino acids. CDR3 residues: CASSLLTSGRKGNEQFF. CDR3 nucleotides: TGTGCCAGCAGTCTTCTAACTAGCGGGAGAAAGGGGAATGAGCAGTTCTTC.

This clonotype has a handful of counts. This chain uses TRBV24-1 with TRBJ2-7; no clear D. The CDR3 runs to 16 residues. V dropped 2 bases and J dropped 6 bases, with 19 bases sitting between them. Germline V lookup: CDR1 KGHDR, CDR2 SFDVKD. The CDR3 spells CATSDSFPDGYSEQYF. As DNA, the CDR3 is TGTGCCACCAGTGATTCCTTCCCGGACGGATACTCCGAGCAGTACTTC.

This clonotype was recorded at least ten times. The chain combines TRBV28 with TRBJ2-1; 7 nucleotides align to TRBD2. Trimming removed 2 bases from V and 6 bases from J; junction bases left unmatched: 4. Looked up from germline, CDR1 is MDHEN and CDR2 is SYDVKM. This CDR3 is built from 14 residues. CDR3 protein: CASSLVGRGNEQFF. The CDR3 coding sequence is TGTGCCAGCAGTTTAGTAGGGAGGGGCAATGAGCAGTTCTTC.

The sample holds a few counts of this clonotype. The rearrangement joins TRBV18 to TRBJ2-7; a weak D match, TRBD2 (5 bases). Trimming stripped 4 bases from V and 7 bases from J, with 17 bases between. The germline V gene encodes CDR1 KGHSH and CDR2 LQKENI. The length of the CDR3 is 14 residues. CDR3 residues: CASSRPPGSEEQYF. Here the CDR3 DNA reads TGTGCCAGCTCACGCCCCCCGGGGAGTGAGGAGCAGTACTTC.

This clonotype was seen more than once but under ten times. The chain is built from TRBV7-2 and TRBJ2-1; D is uncertain. The germline V and J ends were trimmed by 1 base and 10 bases, with 11 bases remaining between them. Germline V gene data show CDR1 as SGHTA and CDR2 as FQGNSA. The CDR3 loop spans 13 amino acids. The CDR3 DNA reads as TGTGCCAGCAGCTTAGTCCCAGCCGGGGAGCAGTTCTTC. Translating it yields CASSLVPAGEQFF. Drawing the rest from reference TRBV7-2 and TRBJ2-1, the complete variable domain is GAGVSQSPSNKVTEKGKDVELRCDPISGHTALYWYRQSLGQGLEFLIYFQGNSAPDKSGLPSDRFSAERTGGSVSTLTIQRTQQEDSAVYLCASSLVPAGEQFFGPGTRLTVL.

The chain combines TRBV3-1 with TRBJ2-5, with D possibly TRBD2 on 6 matching bases. CDR1 is LGHDT, CDR2 YNNKEL, per germline (reference sequence). The CDR3 consists of 14 residues. V lost 4 bases and J 0 bases, leaving 9 bases between the germline ends. DNA of the CDR3: TGTGCCAGCAGCCCCGGAGGGGACCAAGAGACCCAGTACTTC. Protein product: CASSPGGDQETQYF.

There are many counts of this clonotype. This sequence joins TRBV12-3 or TRBV12-4 and TRBJ2-3; no definite D call. The length of the CDR3 is 13 residues. V was clipped by 5 bases and J by 5 bases, with 11 bases between them. CDR3 sequence reads: CASSPFELDTQYF. The CDR3 DNA sequence: TGTGCCAGCAGTCCATTCGAGCTAGATACGCAGTATTTT.

The sample holds many counts of this clonotype. The chain couples TRBV18 to TRBJ2-3; 7 bases align to TRBD1. V was clipped by 6 bases and J by 1 base; unmatched bases: 1. The CDR3 consists of 13 residues. The germline V gene has CDR1 KGHSH and CDR2 LQKENI. The CDR3 DNA follows: TGTGCCAGCTCCCAGGGGGGCACAGATACGCAGTATTTT. It is translated as CASSQGGTDTQYF.

CDR3 loop: CSARASESYEQYF. CDR3 DNA: TGCAGTGCTAGAGCTAGCGAGAGCTACGAGCAGTACTTC. This sequence joins TRBV20-1 and TRBJ2-7, with D possibly matching TRBD2 (6 bases). This CDR3 spans 13 amino acids. Trimming left V 1 base short and J 3 bases short, with 10 bases between. The germline V gene has CDR1 DFQATT and CDR2 SNEGSKA (reference sequence).

This clonotype was recorded at least ten times. This chain connects TRBV20-1 to TRBJ2-5; D is possibly TRBD2 (7 bases). Trimming took off 6 bases at V and 0 bases at J, with 17 bases between the two ends. The CDR3 covers 15 residues. CDR1 is DFQATT and CDR2 is SNEGSKA in the germline V gene (reference sequence). The CDR3 loop is CSAPSGGAHQETQYF. CDR3 nucleotides: TGCAGTGCCCCGAGTGGGGGGGCTCACCAAGAGACCCAGTACTTC.

The V gene is TRBV7-2, the J gene TRBJ2-3, with TRBD1 identical over 8 bases. Germline CDR1 is SGHTA and CDR2 is FQGNSA. Trimming took 0 bases from V and 4 from J; bases not matched to a gene: 3. This CDR3 region has 15 residues. CDR3 in DNA: TGTGCCAGCAGCTTAGCTGGACAGGGCGCAGATACGCAGTATTTT. Amino acid sequence: CASSLAGQGADTQYF.

V and J are TRBV10-3 and TRBJ2-1, with 14 bases matching TRBD2. V shed 8 bases and J 8 bases; nucleotides not matched to a gene: 2. This CDR3 is 13 amino acids long. Per germline, CDR1 ENHRY and CDR2 SYGVKD. CDR3 loop: CAIGGLAGDEQFF. CDR3 DNA: TGTGCCATCGGGGGACTAGCGGGAGATGAGCAGTTCTTC.

This clonotype was counted a few times. V gene TRBV21-1 combines with J gene TRBJ2-4; the table assigns TRBD1, which was not confirmed against the DNA. TRBV21-1 is deemed a pseudogene. The CDR3 spans 16 residues. CDR3 in DNA: TGTGCCAGCAGCACGTCCCCCGTCCGAGCCAAAAACATTCAGTACTTC. Translation gives CASSTSPVRAKNIQYF.

This clonotype was picked up many times. The chain has TRBV29-1 and TRBJ2-5; D unclear. The CDR3 loop spans 10 amino acids. The V and J ends lost 1 base and 4 bases respectively, with 1 base between them. Germline V gene lookup returns CDR1 SQVTM and CDR2 ANQGSEA. The DNA of the CDR3 is TGCAGCGTTGAAGTAGAGACCCAGTACTTC. Its translation is CSVEVETQYF.

This clonotype was picked up many times. V usage is TRBV28 and J usage is TRBJ2-1; D perhaps matches TRBD2 (6 bases). The V end lost 6 bases, the J end lost 9 bases, and 27 bases lay between the germline ends. The CDR3 spans 17 residues. CDR1 is MDHEN, CDR2 SYDVKM, per germline. CDR3 region: CASSPPDWGGINTEQFF. The CDR3 coding sequence is TGTGCCAGCAGCCCACCTGACTGGGGAGGTATAAACACTGAGCAGTTCTTC.

V usage is TRBV6-1 and J usage is TRBJ2-4, with a possible D match to TRBD2 (6 bases). V was cut by 5 bases and J by 0 bases, with 14 bases left in between. CDR3 length: 16 residues. Looked up from germline, CDR1 is MNHNS and CDR2 is SASEGT. As DNA, the CDR3 is TGTGCCAGCAGTCCTCAGCGGGTCCTAGCCAAAAACATTCAGTACTTC. It codes for CASSPQRVLAKNIQYF.

This clonotype was seen at least ten times. The rearrangement joins TRBV7-9 to TRBJ2-3; maybe TRBD2 (6 bases). CDR1 is SEHNR, CDR2 FQNEAQ, per germline (reference sequence). The CDR3 contains 16 residues. Trimming removed 4 bases at V and 0 bases at J, with 14 bases between. The CDR3, as DNA: TGTGCCAGCAGCTACGAAGCGGGCCCAAGCACAGATACGCAGTATTTT. This translates into CASSYEAGPSTDTQYF. The variable domain in full, with the rest retrieved from reference TRBV7-9 and TRBJ2-3, is DTGVSQNPRHKITKRGQNVTFRCDPISEHNRLYWYRQTLGQGPEFLTYFQNEAQLEKSRLLSDRFSAERPKGSFSTLEIQRTEQGDSAMYLCASSYEAGPSTDTQYFGPGTRLTVL.

This clonotype was seen a handful of times. The chain recombines TRBV7-9 with TRBJ2-3; TRBD2 aligns across 13 bases. This CDR3 is built from 16 residues. Germline CDR1 SEHNR, CDR2 FQNEAQ (reference sequence). V trimming: 5 bases; J trimming: 5 bases; junction bases outside the gene matches: 7. The CDR3, as DNA: TGTGCCAGCAGCCCACTAGCGGGAGGGCCTGGAGATACGCAGTATTTT. Protein: CASSPLAGGPGDTQYF.